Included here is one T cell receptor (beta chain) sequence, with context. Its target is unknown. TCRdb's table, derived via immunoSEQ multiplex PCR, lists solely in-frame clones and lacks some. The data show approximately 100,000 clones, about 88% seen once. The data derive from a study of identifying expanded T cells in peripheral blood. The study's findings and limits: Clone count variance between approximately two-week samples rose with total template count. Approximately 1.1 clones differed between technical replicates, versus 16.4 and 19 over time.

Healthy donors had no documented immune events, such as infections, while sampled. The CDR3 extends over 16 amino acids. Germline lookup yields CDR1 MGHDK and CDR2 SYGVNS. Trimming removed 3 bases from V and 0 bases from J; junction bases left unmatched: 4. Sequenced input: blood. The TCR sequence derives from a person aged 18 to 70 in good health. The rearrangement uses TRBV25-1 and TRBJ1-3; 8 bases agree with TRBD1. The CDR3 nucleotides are TGTGCCAGCAGTGATCTCACAGGGGGCTCTGGAAACACCATATATTTT. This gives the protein CASSDLTGGSGNTIYF.